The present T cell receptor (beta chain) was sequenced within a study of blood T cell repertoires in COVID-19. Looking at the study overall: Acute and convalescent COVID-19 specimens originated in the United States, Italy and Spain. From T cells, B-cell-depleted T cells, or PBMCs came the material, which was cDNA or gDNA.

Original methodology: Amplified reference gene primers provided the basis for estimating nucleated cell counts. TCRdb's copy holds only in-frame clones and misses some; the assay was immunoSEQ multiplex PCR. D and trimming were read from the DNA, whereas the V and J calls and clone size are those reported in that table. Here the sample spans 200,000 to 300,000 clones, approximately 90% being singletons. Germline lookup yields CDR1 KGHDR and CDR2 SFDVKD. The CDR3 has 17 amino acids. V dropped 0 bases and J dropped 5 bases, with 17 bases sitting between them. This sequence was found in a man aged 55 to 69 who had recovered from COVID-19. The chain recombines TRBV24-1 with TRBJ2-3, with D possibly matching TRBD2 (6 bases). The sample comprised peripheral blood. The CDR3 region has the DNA TGTGCCACCAGTGATTTGGGAGGGGCTAGAGTCGAAGATACGCAGTATTTT. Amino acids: CATSDLGGARVEDTQYF.